This T cell receptor beta chain is from a study of T cells after yellow fever vaccination. Background on the study: Fractions of limited cellularity were prepared by means of SMART-Seq v4 Ultra Low Input.

Study-wide points: The booster response re-showed most primary clones: approximately 95% CD4, around 87% CD8. Almost every vaccine-responding clonotype was undetectable in sorted memory subsets on day 0.

This clonotype was detected many times. One entry per CDR3 protein results from TCRdb running MiXCR on the 5' RACE reads. The sample comprises almost 30,000 distinct CDR3 sequences, approximately 6.5% of which are singletons, and roughly 25% rests with the top ten. The CDR3 consists of 13 residues. Germline CDR1 reads WNHNN; CDR2 reads SYGVQD (reference sequence). The germline V and J ends were trimmed by 6 bases and 1 base, with 9 bases remaining between them. The source of this sequence is a man younger than 45 who received the YFV17D yellow fever vaccine. V usage is TRBV10-1 and J usage is TRBJ1-1; no clear D. Sample: PBMCs, either bulk or a sorted T-cell subset (CD4+, CD8+, memory, or dextramer-sorted; not recorded which), taken on the day of the yellow fever booster vaccination. The CDR3 bases are TGCGCCAGCAGAAAACAGCAGAACACTGAAGCTTTCTTT. Translation gives CASRKQQNTEAFF.